The 29 T cell receptor beta chains reported below all come from one sample, sequenced in a study of CD8+ T cells in alopecia areata. As the sequencing template, cDNA was produced by extracting RNA and reverse transcribing it. Produced via immunoSEQ multiplex PCR; TCRdb's table is partial and in-frame only. The data hold 140,000 or so clones, with 51% observed a single time. The sample here was CD4+ T cells sorted from blood, taken at week 0. Source of these receptors: a human donor with alopecia areata.

This chain links TRBV2 with TRBJ2-1; D not certain. CDR3 length: 13 amino acids. Germline assignment: CDR1 SNHLY and CDR2 FYNNEI. Trimming left V 5 bases short and J 9 bases short, with 14 bases between. The CDR3 coding sequence is TGTGCCAGCAGTATAGCCCACTGGGGTGAGCAGTTCTTC. This codes for CASSIAHWGEQFF. Drawing the rest from reference TRBV2 and TRBJ2-1, the complete variable domain is EPEVTQTPSHQVTQMGQEVILRCVPISNHLYFYWYRQILGQKVEFLVSFYNNEISEKSEIFDDQFSVERPDGSNFTLKIRSTKLEDSAMYFCASSIAHWGEQFFGPGTRLTVL.

The V and J genes are TRBV27 and TRBJ1-4; a weak D match, TRBD1 (6 bases). The germline V and J ends were trimmed by 5 bases and 8 bases, with 18 bases remaining between them. CDR1 MNHEY and CDR2 SMNVEV come from the germline V gene (reference sequence). The CDR3 covers 15 residues. The CDR3 DNA sequence: TGTGCCAGCAGTCCACGGGGGCTGCGGGCGGAAAAACTGTTTTTT. It yields the protein CASSPRGLRAEKLFF. The full variable domain, completed using reference TRBV27 and TRBJ1-4, is EAQVTQNPRYLITVTGKKLTVTCSQNMNHEYMSWYRQDPGLGLRQIYYSMNVEVTDKGDVPEGYKVSRKEKRNFPLILESPSPNQTSLYFCASSPRGLRAEKLFFGSGTQLSVL.

This clone was found a few times. The chain combines TRBV7-2 with TRBJ1-2; 8 bases match TRBD1. V lost 5 bases to trimming and J lost 9 bases; unmatched junction nucleotides: 14. The CDR3 runs 15 residues. Germline CDR1 SGHTA, CDR2 FQGNSA. The CDR3: CASSPNRGALARYTF. In nucleotides, the CDR3 is TGTGCCAGCAGCCCGAACAGGGGGGCCTTAGCTCGCTACACCTTC.

The V call is TRBV13, the J call TRBJ1-2; D unclear. This CDR3 comprises 14 residues. V was shortened by 5 bases and J by 8 bases, with 18 bases between the two germline ends. Germline loops: CDR1 PRHDT, CDR2 FYEKMQ (reference sequence). CDR3 nucleotides: TGTGCCAGCAGCCTACGGACCGCACGGGTGGGCTACACCTTC. It specifies CASSLRTARVGYTF.

This sequence joins TRBV5-5 and TRBJ2-7; the match to TRBD2 covers 7 bases. Germline CDR1 and CDR2: SGHKS and YYEKEE (reference sequence). The junction had 9 bases not matched to a gene; V was cut back by 4 bases and J by 2 bases. This CDR3 comprises 15 residues. CDR3 region: CASSREAGRTYEQYF. DNA of the CDR3: TGTGCCAGCAGCCGGGAGGCGGGGAGAACCTACGAGCAGTACTTC.

This sequence joins TRBV20-1 and TRBJ2-7; the D is unclear. Looked up from germline, CDR1 is DFQATT and CDR2 is SNEGSKA (reference sequence). V was clipped by 4 bases and J by 3 bases, with 7 bases between them. The CDR3 loop spans 11 amino acids. CDR3 region: CSANTDYEQYF. The CDR3 region has the DNA TGCAGTGCTAATACGGACTACGAGCAGTACTTC.

The chain employs TRBV29-1 and TRBJ1-1; D unresolved. V lost 7 bases and J 1 base, leaving 4 bases between the germline ends. This CDR3 region has 10 residues. Germline V gives CDR1 SQVTM, CDR2 ANQGSEA. CDR3 protein: CSGRNTEAFF. For the CDR3, the DNA is TGCAGCGGACGGAACACTGAAGCTTTCTTT.

V gene TRBV30 combines with J gene TRBJ2-3; D ambiguous. The V and J ends lost 0 bases and 4 bases respectively, with 11 bases between them. Germline V gives CDR1 GTSNPN, CDR2 SVGIG (reference sequence). The length of the CDR3 is 14 residues. CDR3 bases: TGTGCCTGGAGTGTACGAAGGGTGGCAGATACGCAGTATTTT. Translation gives CAWSVRRVADTQYF. The entire variable domain, with the rest obtained from reference TRBV30 and TRBJ2-3, is as follows: SQTIHQWPATLVQPVGSPLSLECTVEGTSNPNLYWYRQAAGRGLQLLFYSVGIGQISSEVPQNLSASRPQDRQFILSSKKLLLSDSGFYLCAWSVRRVADTQYFGPGTRLTVL.

The chain's CDR3 is CSVSTIGDSYTF. CDR3 nucleotides: TGCAGCGTCTCGACAATCGGGGACAGCTACACCTTC. The chain recombines TRBV29-1 with TRBJ1-2; D might be TRBD1 (6 bases). V shed 6 bases and J shed 9 bases, with 17 bases lying between them. The CDR3 is 12 residues long. CDR1 is SQVTM, CDR2 ANQGSEA, per germline.

The V and J genes are TRBV2 and TRBJ1-5, with 9 bases fitting TRBD1. The CDR3 contains 15 residues. With 6 bases clipped from V and 2 bases from J, the junction kept 5 bases outside the gene matches. In germline, CDR1 is SNHLY, CDR2 FYNNEI. CDR3 nucleotides: TGTGCCAGCAGGGAACAGGGGGCAGGCAATCAGCCCCAGCATTTT. Its translation: CASREQGAGNQPQHF.

In this sample, this clone turned up a few times. The rearrangement uses TRBV6-6 and TRBJ1-1; D is uncertain. The V gene's germline CDR1 is MNHNY and CDR2 SVGAGI (reference sequence). Trimming removed 8 bases at V and 5 bases at J, with 12 bases between. The CDR3 is 12 residues long. CDR3 region: CASQGSVTEAFF. In DNA form, the CDR3 reads TGTGCCAGCCAAGGCTCGGTGACTGAAGCTTTCTTT.

This clone has more than one count but fewer than ten. The gene calls are TRBV30 and TRBJ1-1; no reliable D call. With 7 bases removed from V and 5 bases from J, the gap between germline ends came to 17 bases. Germline CDR1 reads GTSNPN; CDR2 reads SVGIG (reference sequence). The CDR3 has 13 residues. The CDR3 protein is CALGGPVDTEAFF. The CDR3 region has the DNA TGTGCCTTGGGCGGACCGGTTGATACTGAAGCTTTCTTT.

The J gene is TRBJ2-5, the V gene TRBV20-1, with unresolved D. Per germline, CDR1 DFQATT and CDR2 SNEGSKA (reference sequence). Trimming removed 5 bases from V and 5 bases from J, with 9 bases in between. This CDR3 comprises 11 residues. CDR3 loop: CSASETETQYF. CDR3 nucleotide sequence: TGCAGTGCTTCAGAGACGGAGACCCAGTACTTC.

This chain links TRBV18 with TRBJ2-3; TRBD1 aligns across 7 bases. Germline lookup yields CDR1 KGHSH and CDR2 LQKENI. The CDR3 covers 16 residues. V lost 0 bases and J lost 6; bases outside the gene matches: 9. CDR3 nucleotides: TGTGCCAGCTCACCACCGATACAGGGGCAGTTGGATACGCAGTATTTT. Its translation: CASSPPIQGQLDTQYF.

The chain employs TRBV5-1 and TRBJ2-1; 11 bases are shared with TRBD2. From germline, CDR1 is SGHRS and CDR2 YFSETQ. Trimming cost V 0 bases and J 5 bases; bases outside gene matches: 13. CDR3 length: 19 amino acids. The CDR3 region is CASSLEGTSGRGKNNEQFF. CDR3 in DNA: TGCGCCAGCAGCTTGGAAGGGACTAGCGGACGTGGAAAGAACAATGAGCAGTTCTTC.

This clone came up a few times. The rearrangement links TRBV6-6 to TRBJ2-3; tentative D call: TRBD2 (6 bases). This CDR3 spans 13 amino acids. V was cut by 6 bases and J by 2 bases, with 9 bases left in between. The germline V gene has CDR1 MNHNY and CDR2 SVGAGI (reference sequence). The DNA for the CDR3 is TGTGCCAGCAGGCGGGATATCACAGATACGCAGTATTTT. The encoded protein is CASRRDITDTQYF.

Turning to this clone: This may be a read error, as it is one base from a much larger clone. The chain combines TRBV7-3 with TRBJ2-2, with D maybe TRBD1 (5 bases). The CDR3 totals 14 residues. Germline CDR1 is SGHTA and CDR2 is FQGTGA. The ends were cut back, 6 bases at V and 0 bases at J, with 8 bases in the middle. CDR3 protein: CASRPQANTGELFF. CDR3 DNA: TGTGCCAGCAGACCACAGGCGAACACCGGGGAGCTGTTTTTT.

V is TRBV29-1 and J is TRBJ2-3; D not certain. Trimming shortened V by 6 bases and J by 4 bases, and 17 bases separated the two germline ends. This CDR3 comprises 14 residues. Germline assignment: CDR1 SQVTM and CDR2 ANQGSEA. The CDR3 DNA sequence: TGCAGCGTAAAAGTCCAGACCTTCGCAGATACGCAGTATTTT. It specifies CSVKVQTFADTQYF.

The rearrangement links TRBV30 to TRBJ2-7; no clear D. The CDR3 length is 14 residues. Germline V CDR1 and CDR2: GTSNPN, SVGIG (reference sequence). V was clipped by 0 bases and J by 6 bases, with 15 bases between them. DNA for the CDR3: TGTGCCTGGAGTGTTCGGTTAGATGCGAGCGAGCAGTACTTC. Translated: CAWSVRLDASEQYF.

V is TRBV27 and J is TRBJ1-1, with D possibly being TRBD1 (5 bases). Trimming took 8 bases from V and 4 from J, leaving 20 bases between them. Germline CDR1 is MNHEY and CDR2 is SMNVEV (reference sequence). The CDR3 is 15 residues long. The CDR3: CASWGEVGTSTEAFF. As DNA, the CDR3 is TGTGCCAGCTGGGGAGAGGTGGGGACTTCCACTGAAGCTTTCTTT.

This clone was observed a few times. V is TRBV5-1 and J is TRBJ2-1; 12 bases align to TRBD2. The CDR3 consists of 14 residues. Per the germline V gene, CDR1 is SGHRS and CDR2 is YFSETQ. After removal of 3 bases from V and 7 bases from J, the junction contained 2 bases not matched to a gene. The CDR3 DNA reads TGCGCCAGCAGCTCCGGACTAGCGGGAAATGAGCAGTTCTTC. It is translated as CASSSGLAGNEQFF.

V and J are TRBV30 and TRBJ2-2; no clear D. Deletions cut 4 bases from V and 7 bases from J, with 7 bases between. The V gene's germline CDR1 is GTSNPN and CDR2 SVGIG (reference sequence). This CDR3 contains 11 residues. The CDR3 here is CAWIQYGELFF. CDR3 in DNA: TGTGCCTGGATTCAGTACGGGGAGCTGTTTTTT.

This clone was picked up a small number of times. The chain carries TRBV2 and TRBJ1-4, with TRBD1 as a possible D gene (5 bases). The V end was cut by 1 base, the J end by 5 bases, with 8 bases between. The CDR3 sequence is 14 residues long. Germline V CDR1 and CDR2: SNHLY, FYNNEI. This CDR3 is CASSEGGRNEKLFF. DNA for the CDR3: TGTGCCAGCAGTGAAGGGGGGAGGAATGAAAAACTGTTTTTT.

The chain carries TRBV27 and TRBJ2-5; the D gene could be TRBD1 or TRBD2 (6 bases each). The CDR3 is made up of 16 amino acids. The V end lost 9 bases, the J end lost 3 bases, and 23 bases lay between the germline ends. Germline-derived CDR1 and CDR2 are MNHEY and SMNVEV (reference sequence). CDR3 loop: CARSPWEWGAEETQYF. CDR3 DNA sequence: TGTGCCAGGTCTCCCTGGGAGTGGGGGGCAGAAGAGACCCAGTACTTC.

This clone was seen more than once but under ten times. The V gene is TRBV2, the J gene TRBJ2-1; 8 nucleotides align to TRBD2. Germline values: CDR1 SNHLY, CDR2 FYNNEI. The CDR3 runs to 13 residues. With 4 bases clipped from V and 7 bases from J, the junction kept 3 bases outside the gene matches. CDR3 sequence reads: CASSVERENEQFF. In DNA form, the CDR3 reads TGTGCCAGCAGTGTTGAGCGGGAGAATGAGCAGTTCTTC.

The chain uses TRBV15 and TRBJ2-1; D gene uncertain. This CDR3 region has 11 residues. Trimming pared 1 base from V and 8 bases from J, leaving 3 bases between. Per germline, CDR1 LNHNV and CDR2 YYDKDF (reference sequence). CDR3 amino acids: CATSRGDEQFF. As DNA, the CDR3 is TGTGCCACCAGCAGAGGGGATGAGCAGTTCTTC.

Concerning this clone itself: An end of the junction differs from the germline gene, which may be a read error. The chain is built from TRBV28 and TRBJ2-3; D possibly matches TRBD1 or TRBD2 (5 bases each). CDR1 MDHEN and CDR2 SYDVKM come from the germline V gene. The CDR3 contains 12 residues. CDR3 amino acids: CASGAPGTPRGF. The CDR3 DNA sequence: TGTGCCAGCGGAGCTCCCGGGACCCCGAGAGGTTTT.

The chain recombines TRBV5-6 with TRBJ2-7, with a tentative D call TRBD1 (6 bases). Germline-derived CDR1 and CDR2 are SGHDT and YYEEEE. V was clipped by 4 bases and J by 3 bases, with 17 bases between them. The CDR3 contains 15 residues. The CDR3: CASSRRTVGYYEQYF. In nucleotides, the CDR3 is TGTGCCAGCAGCCGAAGGACAGTGGGGTACTACGAGCAGTACTTC.

CDR3 DNA: TGCGCCAGCAGCCAGAGGGACAGGGCGGGGGAGCAGTACTTC. This encodes CASSQRDRAGEQYF. The chain uses TRBV4-1 and TRBJ2-7, with 9 nucleotides matching TRBD1. V was pared by 3 bases and J by 7 bases, with 7 bases of the junction left unmatched. The germline gives CDR1 MGHRA, CDR2 YSYEKL. The CDR3 consists of 14 residues.